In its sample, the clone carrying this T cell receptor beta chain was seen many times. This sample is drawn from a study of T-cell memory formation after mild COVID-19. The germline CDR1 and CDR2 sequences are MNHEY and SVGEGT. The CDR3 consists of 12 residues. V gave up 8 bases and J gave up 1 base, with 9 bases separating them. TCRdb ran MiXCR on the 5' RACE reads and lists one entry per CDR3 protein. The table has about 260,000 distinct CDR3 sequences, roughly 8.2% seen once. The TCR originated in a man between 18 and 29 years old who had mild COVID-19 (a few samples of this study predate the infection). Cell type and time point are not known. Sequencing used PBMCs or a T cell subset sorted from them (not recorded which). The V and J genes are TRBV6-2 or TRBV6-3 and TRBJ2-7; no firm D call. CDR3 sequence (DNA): TGTGCCAGCTCGATCTCGTCCTACGAGCAGTACTTC. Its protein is CASSISSYEQYF.